A single sample gave rise to the 28 T cell receptor beta chains below, sequenced in a study of CD8+ T cells in alopecia areata. Isolated RNA was reverse transcribed into cDNA used as the sequencing template. Measured with immunoSEQ multiplex PCR; TCRdb has only the in-frame clones, and not every one. Of roughly 140,000 clones listed, about four fifths are singletons. Noted treatment: oral pan-JAK inhibitor, 5-10 mg twice daily. Here the sequenced sample was CD8+ T cells sorted from blood, taken at week 4, from a patient treated with tofacitinib. These receptors were taken from a human donor with alopecia areata.

The rearrangement uses TRBV7-6 and TRBJ2-7; D assignment may be TRBD1 or TRBD2 (5 bases each). V was shortened by 3 bases and J by 3 bases, with 12 bases between the two germline ends. CDR1 is SGHVS, CDR2 FNYEAQ, per germline. The length of the CDR3 is 14 residues. The chain's CDR3 is CASSLGTDDYEQYF. The DNA for the CDR3 is TGTGCCAGCAGCTTGGGGACGGATGACTACGAGCAGTACTTC. Together with reference TRBV7-6 and TRBJ2-7, the CDR3 gives the full variable domain: GAGVSQSPRYKVTKRGQDVALRCDPISGHVSLYWYRQALGQGPEFLTYFNYEAQQDKSGLPNDRFSAERPEGSISTLTIQRTEQRDSAMYRCASSLGTDDYEQYFGPGTRLTVT.

V and J are TRBV5-1 and TRBJ1-4; TRBD1 might be the D (6 bases). V was clipped by 5 bases and J by 4 bases, with 12 bases between them. From germline, CDR1 is SGHRS and CDR2 YFSETQ. The CDR3 loop spans 14 amino acids. The CDR3, as DNA: TGCGCCAGCAGTTTGACAGGCGTTAATGAAAAACTGTTTTTT. It yields the protein CASSLTGVNEKLFF.

V and J are TRBV23-1 and TRBJ2-5; a possible D gene is TRBD1 (6 bases). TRBV23-1 is an ORF, and what it does is uncertain. Deletions cut 0 bases from V and 2 bases from J, with 10 bases between. The CDR3 loop spans 15 amino acids. The chain's CDR3 is CASSQSRDKQETQYF. The CDR3 DNA sequence: TGCGCCAGCAGTCAATCCCGGGACAAACAAGAGACCCAGTACTTC.

Notes on this clone: The sample carries other DNA sequences with the same CDR3. This chain connects TRBV7-2 to TRBJ1-1; no clear D gene. Germline V gene lookup returns CDR1 SGHTA and CDR2 FQGNSA. CDR3 length: 14 amino acids. V lost 5 bases and J 1 base, leaving 11 bases between the germline ends. In DNA, the CDR3 is TGTGCCAGCAGCCCCCTTAATAAGAACACTGAAGCTTTCTTT. It translates to CASSPLNKNTEAFF.

This rearrangement joins TRBV2 to TRBJ2-7, with 12 bases lining up with TRBD2. After removal of 0 bases from V and 0 bases from J, the junction contained 15 bases not matched to a gene. Germline CDR1 reads SNHLY; CDR2 reads FYNNEI. This CDR3 is built from 21 residues. Here the CDR3 DNA reads TGTGCCAGCAGTGAAGCGATAGGAACTGGGACTAGCGGGCTTAACTCCTACGAGCAGTACTTC. It encodes CASSEAIGTGTSGLNSYEQYF.

The V call is TRBV29-1, the J call TRBJ1-1, with D hard to call. Between the trimmed V and J ends, which lost 3 bases and 2 bases, there was a span of 10 bases. The CDR3 covers 13 residues. In germline, CDR1 is SQVTM, CDR2 ANQGSEA. CDR3 sequence reads: CSVDRTLNTEAFF. The CDR3 DNA reads TGCAGCGTTGACAGAACCCTAAACACTGAAGCTTTCTTT.

A remark on this clone: The sample contains more than one DNA sequence encoding this CDR3. The gene calls are TRBV19 and TRBJ2-1; 9 bases agree with TRBD1. Germline CDR1 LNHDA, CDR2 SQIVND (reference sequence). J gave up 3 bases and V 6 bases, and 3 bases lay outside the gene matches. CDR3 size: 14 residues. CDR3 sequence (DNA): TGTGCCAGTAGCTTGGACAGGGGCTACAATGAGCAGTTCTTC. The encoded protein is CASSLDRGYNEQFF.

The chain uses TRBV11-2 and TRBJ1-2, with 7 bases aligning to TRBD1. V lost 1 base, J lost 3 bases, and 2 bases stayed unmatched. CDR1 SGHAT and CDR2 FQNNGV come from the germline V gene. This CDR3 spans 14 amino acids. The CDR3 reads CASSLAGQYYGYTF. The DNA for the CDR3 is TGTGCCAGCAGCTTAGCGGGACAGTACTATGGCTACACCTTC.

The chain joins TRBV10-2 to TRBJ2-1; tentative D call: TRBD2 (5 bases). Germline V lookup: CDR1 WSHSY, CDR2 SAAADI. The V end was cut by 3 bases, the J end by 2 bases, with 14 bases between. CDR3 length equals 16 residues. CDR3 amino acids: CASSDGRLGAYNEQFF. The CDR3 coding sequence is TGCGCCAGCAGTGACGGTCGCCTCGGGGCCTACAATGAGCAGTTCTTC.

The chain combines TRBV7-9 with TRBJ2-5; D is unresolved. The CDR3 has 15 amino acids. Trimming removed 5 bases at V and 0 bases at J, with 13 bases between. Germline values: CDR1 SEHNR, CDR2 FQNEAQ (reference sequence). The CDR3 spells CASSPVGGDQETQYF. The CDR3 DNA reads TGTGCCAGCAGCCCAGTAGGTGGGGACCAAGAGACCCAGTACTTC.

CDR3 region: CASSLAATSGGSQETQYF. The CDR3 DNA reads TGTGCCAGCAGCTTAGCAGCCACTAGCGGGGGGTCCCAAGAGACCCAGTACTTC. The chain is built from TRBV7-6 and TRBJ2-5; TRBD2 matches at 12 bases. Losses at the gene ends were 0 bases for V and 1 base for J; bases not matched to a gene: 6. The length of the CDR3 is 18 residues. In germline, CDR1 is SGHVS, CDR2 FNYEAQ.

The V and J genes are TRBV4-3 and TRBJ2-7; D may correspond to TRBD1 or TRBD2 (6 bases each). V shed 0 bases and J shed 4 bases, with 13 bases lying between them. CDR1 and CDR2 (germline): LGHNA, YSLEER. This CDR3 contains 15 residues. DNA for the CDR3: TGCGCCAGCAGCCAAGATATGATAGGGGGGTACGAGCAGTACTTC. Translating gives CASSQDMIGGYEQYF.

This clone was seen once. This sample also contains other DNA sequences that code for the same CDR3. The genes are TRBV30 and TRBJ2-7; D could derive from TRBD1 or TRBD2 (5 bases each). Germline V gene data show CDR1 as GTSNPN and CDR2 as SVGIG (reference sequence). The CDR3 runs 13 residues. V was clipped by 3 bases and J by 0 bases, with 9 bases between them. The CDR3 DNA reads as TGTGCCTGGAGCGAGGGGAGCTCCTACGAGCAGTACTTC. Its translation: CAWSEGSSYEQYF.

Here the CDR3 reads CASSSTGLASQETQYF. The CDR3 nucleotides read TGTGCCAGCAGCTCCACCGGACTAGCCTCCCAAGAGACCCAGTACTTC. The chain employs TRBV13 and TRBJ2-5; 8 bases match TRBD2. Germline V lookup: CDR1 PRHDT, CDR2 FYEKMQ (reference sequence). V trimming: 4 bases; J trimming: 1 base; junction bases outside the gene matches: 8. This CDR3 spans 16 amino acids.

This chain joins TRBV29-1 and TRBJ2-5, with no clear D. Per germline, CDR1 SQVTM and CDR2 ANQGSEA. The length of the CDR3 is 12 residues. The V and J ends lost 5 bases and 4 bases respectively, with 11 bases between them. CDR3 loop: CSVQWAGETQYF. The CDR3 nucleotides read TGCAGCGTTCAATGGGCTGGAGAGACCCAGTACTTC.

This clone has more than one count but fewer than ten. The CDR3 DNA sequence: TGTGCCAGCCGACTAGCGGGGGGATCAGATACGCAGTATTTT. It yields the protein CASRLAGGSDTQYF. The rearrangement links TRBV27 to TRBJ2-3, with 13 bases aligning to TRBD2. Germline V gene data show CDR1 as MNHEY and CDR2 as SMNVEV (reference sequence). Germline trimming cut 8 bases from V and 4 bases from J; bases unmatched to any gene: 3. The CDR3 is 14 amino acids.

This chain uses TRBV2 with TRBJ1-2; TRBD1 agrees at 8 bases. Trimming cost V 5 bases and J 4 bases; bases outside gene matches: 6. Germline assignment: CDR1 SNHLY and CDR2 FYNNEI. The length of the CDR3 is 14 residues. The CDR3 is CASSRTGTGYGYTF. CDR3 in DNA: TGTGCCAGCAGTAGGACAGGGACGGGCTATGGCTACACCTTC.

The chain employs TRBV27 and TRBJ2-1; D gene ambiguous. Deletions cut 2 bases from V and 3 bases from J, with 8 bases between. The CDR3 extends over 14 amino acids. CDR1 and CDR2 from the germline V gene are MNHEY and SMNVEV (reference sequence). This chain's CDR3 is CASSLPPLYNEQFF. In nucleotides, the CDR3 is TGTGCCAGCAGTTTACCCCCCCTCTACAATGAGCAGTTCTTC.

CDR3 protein: CASSLARTGYEQYF. DNA for the CDR3: TGTGCCAGCAGCTTAGCGAGGACAGGGTACGAGCAGTACTTC. The rearrangement uses TRBV7-6 and TRBJ2-7, with TRBD1 matching over 8 bases. V was pared by 0 bases and J by 4 bases, with 2 bases of the junction left unmatched. CDR3 length equals 14 residues. The germline gives CDR1 SGHVS, CDR2 FNYEAQ. The complete variable domain, with remaining parts taken from reference TRBV7-6 and TRBJ2-7, reads GAGVSQSPRYKVTKRGQDVALRCDPISGHVSLYWYRQALGQGPEFLTYFNYEAQQDKSGLPNDRFSAERPEGSISTLTIQRTEQRDSAMYRCASSLARTGYEQYFGPGTRLTVT.

The rearrangement links TRBV25-1 to TRBJ1-1; D remains unclear. Trimming removed 1 base from V and 4 bases from J, with 4 bases in between. The V gene's germline CDR1 is MGHDK and CDR2 SYGVNS. The CDR3 length is 12 residues. The CDR3 region has the DNA TGTGCCAGCAGTGAATCGGGCACTGAAGCTTTCTTT. Its translation: CASSESGTEAFF.

In this sample, this clone turned up once. V and J are TRBV5-4 and TRBJ2-1, with D hard to call. The CDR3 consists of 11 residues. Germline V gene data show CDR1 as SGHNT and CDR2 as YYREEE (reference sequence). The V end was cut by 3 bases, the J end by 2 bases, with 0 bases between. The CDR3 is CASSSYNEQFF. The CDR3 region has the DNA TGTGCCAGCAGCTCCTACAATGAGCAGTTCTTC.

The CDR3 is CSVGPPPGGHTGELFF. The DNA of the CDR3 is TGCAGCGTTGGCCCTCCCCCAGGGGGCCACACCGGGGAGCTGTTTTTT. This chain uses TRBV29-1 with TRBJ2-2; 8 bases align to TRBD1. After removal of 4 bases from V and 3 bases from J, the junction contained 10 bases not matched to a gene. CDR3 length: 16 amino acids. Germline values: CDR1 SQVTM, CDR2 ANQGSEA.

This clone showed up just a few times. This rearrangement joins TRBV12-5 to TRBJ1-1; no definite D call. CDR3 length: 13 amino acids. Per germline, CDR1 LGHNT and CDR2 FRNRAP. V was trimmed by 9 bases and J by 4 bases, leaving 15 bases between them. CDR3 loop: CARREGWGTEAFF. The CDR3 DNA is TGTGCTAGGCGGGAGGGCTGGGGCACTGAAGCTTTCTTT.

The chain carries TRBV5-1 and TRBJ2-7; D unresolved. V lost 0 bases and J lost 3, with 7 bases in between. Germline CDR1 SGHRS, CDR2 YFSETQ. The CDR3 loop spans 13 amino acids. CDR3 residues: CASSLAVDYEQYF. CDR3 DNA sequence: TGCGCCAGCAGCTTGGCAGTGGACTACGAGCAGTACTTC.

The rearrangement uses TRBV4-1 and TRBJ2-7; possibly TRBD1 for D (6 bases). The V and J ends lost 4 bases and 1 base respectively, with 11 bases between them. CDR1 and CDR2 from the germline V gene are MGHRA and YSYEKL. The CDR3 spans 14 residues. CDR3 DNA: TGCGCCAGCAGCCCGACCGGACAGTCCTACGAGCAGTACTTC. Translated, it gives CASSPTGQSYEQYF.

The chain combines TRBV7-8 with TRBJ2-1; 7 bases align to TRBD2. CDR1 is SGHVS and CDR2 is FQNEAQ in the germline V gene. The CDR3 runs to 16 residues. V was pared by 0 bases and J by 4 bases, with 6 bases of the junction left unmatched. CDR3 DNA: TGTGCCAGCAGCTTAGCACTAAGCGGGGAATACAATGAGCAGTTCTTC. As protein: CASSLALSGEYNEQFF.

This clone was detected ten times or more. The J gene is TRBJ1-4, the V gene TRBV14; D uncertain. The CDR3 totals 12 residues. From germline, CDR1 is SGHDN and CDR2 FVKESK. V dropped 1 base and J dropped 8 bases, with 5 bases sitting between them. The DNA of the CDR3 is TGTGCCAGCAGCCAAGGTGGCGAAAAACTGTTTTTT. It codes for CASSQGGEKLFF.

This clone was seen more than once but under ten times. The V call is TRBV7-6, the J call TRBJ2-1, with TRBD2 as a possible D gene (5 bases). The CDR3 runs 13 residues. The germline V and J ends were trimmed by 1 base and 7 bases, with 8 bases remaining between them. The germline V gene encodes CDR1 SGHVS and CDR2 FNYEAQ. CDR3 in amino acids: CASSLGGLNEQFF. The CDR3 DNA sequence: TGTGCCAGCAGCTTAGGAGGGTTGAATGAGCAGTTCTTC.